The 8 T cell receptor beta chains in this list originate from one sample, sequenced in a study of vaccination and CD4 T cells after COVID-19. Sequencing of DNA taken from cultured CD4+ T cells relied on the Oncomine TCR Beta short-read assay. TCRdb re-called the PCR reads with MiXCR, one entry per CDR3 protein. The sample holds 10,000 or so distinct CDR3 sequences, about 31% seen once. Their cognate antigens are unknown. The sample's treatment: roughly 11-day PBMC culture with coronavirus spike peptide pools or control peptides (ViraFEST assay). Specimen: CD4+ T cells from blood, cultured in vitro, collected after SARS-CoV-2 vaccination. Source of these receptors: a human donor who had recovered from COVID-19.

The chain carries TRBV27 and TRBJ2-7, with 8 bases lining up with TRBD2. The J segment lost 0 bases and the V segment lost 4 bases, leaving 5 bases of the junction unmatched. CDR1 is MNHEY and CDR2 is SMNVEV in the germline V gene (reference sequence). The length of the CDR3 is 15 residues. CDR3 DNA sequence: TGTGCCAGCAGTTGGGAGCGGGGGAGCTCCTACGAGCAGTACTTC. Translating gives CASSWERGSSYEQYF.

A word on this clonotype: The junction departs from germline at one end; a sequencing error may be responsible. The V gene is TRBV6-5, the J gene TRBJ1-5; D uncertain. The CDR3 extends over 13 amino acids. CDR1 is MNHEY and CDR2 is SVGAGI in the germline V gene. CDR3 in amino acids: CAGSYSGNQPQHF. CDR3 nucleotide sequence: TGTGCCGGCAGTTACTCGGGGAATCAGCCCCAGCATTTT.

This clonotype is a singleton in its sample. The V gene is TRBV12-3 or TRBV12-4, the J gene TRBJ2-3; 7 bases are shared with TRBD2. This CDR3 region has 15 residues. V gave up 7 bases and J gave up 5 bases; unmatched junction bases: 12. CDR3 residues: CASTPGGRAIDTQYF. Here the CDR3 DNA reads TGTGCCAGCACCCCCGGCGGGAGAGCCATAGATACGCAGTATTTT.

The CDR3 region has the DNA TGTGCCAGCAGTCTGAGGGCCCACGAGCAGTACTTC. Translation gives CASSLRAHEQYF. The gene calls are TRBV28 and TRBJ2-7, with D maybe TRBD2 (5 bases). From germline, CDR1 is MDHEN and CDR2 SYDVKM. This CDR3 contains 12 residues. Trimming left V 5 bases short and J 5 bases short, with 10 bases between.

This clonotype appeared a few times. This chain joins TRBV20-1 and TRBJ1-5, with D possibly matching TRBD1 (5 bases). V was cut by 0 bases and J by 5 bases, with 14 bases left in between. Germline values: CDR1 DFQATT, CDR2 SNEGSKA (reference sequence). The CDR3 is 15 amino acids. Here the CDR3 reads CSARDWAGSHQPQHF. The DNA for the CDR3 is TGCAGTGCTAGAGATTGGGCAGGGTCCCATCAGCCCCAGCATTTT.

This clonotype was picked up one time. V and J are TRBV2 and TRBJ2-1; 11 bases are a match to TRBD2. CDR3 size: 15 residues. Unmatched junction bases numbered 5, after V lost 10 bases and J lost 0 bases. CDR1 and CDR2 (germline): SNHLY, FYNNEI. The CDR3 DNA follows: TGTGCCACCGGACTAGCGGGCATCTCCTACAATGAGCAGTTCTTC. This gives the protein CATGLAGISYNEQFF.

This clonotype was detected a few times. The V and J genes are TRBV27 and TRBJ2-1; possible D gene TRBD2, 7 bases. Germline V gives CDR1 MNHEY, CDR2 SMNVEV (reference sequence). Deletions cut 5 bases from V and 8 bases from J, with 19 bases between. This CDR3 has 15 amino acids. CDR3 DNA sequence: TGTGCCAGCAGTACCCCAGGGGCGGGAGCTCATGAGCAGTTCTTC. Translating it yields CASSTPGAGAHEQFF.

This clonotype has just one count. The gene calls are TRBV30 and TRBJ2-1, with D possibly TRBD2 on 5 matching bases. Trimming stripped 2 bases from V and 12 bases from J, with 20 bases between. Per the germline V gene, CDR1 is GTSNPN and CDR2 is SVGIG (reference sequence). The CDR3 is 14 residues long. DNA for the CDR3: TGTGCCTGGAGTAAGGAGACGCCCACTAGGGTGCAGTTCTTC. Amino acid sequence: CAWSKETPTRVQFF.